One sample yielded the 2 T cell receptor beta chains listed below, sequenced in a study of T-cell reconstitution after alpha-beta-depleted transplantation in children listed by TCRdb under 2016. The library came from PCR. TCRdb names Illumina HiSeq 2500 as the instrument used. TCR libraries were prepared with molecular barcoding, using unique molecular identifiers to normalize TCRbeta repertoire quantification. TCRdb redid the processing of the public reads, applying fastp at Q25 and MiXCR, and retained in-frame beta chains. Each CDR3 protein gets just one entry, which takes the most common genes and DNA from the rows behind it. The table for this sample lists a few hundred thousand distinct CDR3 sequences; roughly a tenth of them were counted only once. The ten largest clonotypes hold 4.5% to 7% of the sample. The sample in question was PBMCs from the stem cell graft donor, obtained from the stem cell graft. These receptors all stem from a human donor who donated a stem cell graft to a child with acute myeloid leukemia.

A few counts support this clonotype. This CDR3 is CASSRDSFATNEKLFF. The CDR3 DNA reads TGTGCCAGCAGCCGAGACAGCTTTGCAACTAATGAAAAACTGTTTTTT. This chain joins TRBV7-2 and TRBJ1-4; D is perhaps TRBD1 (5 bases). The CDR3 totals 16 residues. V shed 5 bases and J shed 0 bases, with 13 bases lying between them. CDR1 and CDR2 from the germline V gene are SGHTA and FQGNSA.

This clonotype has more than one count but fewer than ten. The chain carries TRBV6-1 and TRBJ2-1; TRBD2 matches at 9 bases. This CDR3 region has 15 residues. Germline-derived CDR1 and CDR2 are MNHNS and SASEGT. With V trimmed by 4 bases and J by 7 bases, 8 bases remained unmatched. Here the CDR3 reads CASSGGLAFRNEQFF. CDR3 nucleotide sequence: TGTGCCAGCAGTGGAGGACTAGCGTTTAGGAATGAGCAGTTCTTC.